These 29 T cell receptor beta chains were all obtained from the same sample, sequenced in a study of cytomegalovirus exposure and HLA in healthy donors (dated by TCRdb to 2015 to 2018). Preparation of the library involved the immunoSEQ multiplex PCR assay. TCRdb carries this immuneACCESS record with in-frame sequences only. Its versions omit some clonotypes, under half of them owing to an unresolved V gene in the studies checked, with the rest unexplained. The sample records some 110,000 clones, roughly 88% of which are singletons. The top ten hold about 1.8% of the sample. Sequenced sample: PBMCs. The receptors originated from a man aged 18 to 35 in good health and CMV-seronegative.

On this clone: Other DNA sequences in this sample translate to the same CDR3. V gene TRBV9 combines with J gene TRBJ1-1; no reliable D call. V was clipped by 0 bases and J by 1 base, with 7 bases between them. CDR3 length: 14 amino acids. The germline CDR1 and CDR2 sequences are SGDLS and YYNGEE. CDR3 amino acids: CASSVVAENTEAFF. In DNA, the CDR3 is TGTGCCAGCAGCGTAGTTGCAGAGAACACTGAAGCTTTCTTT.

Only one count was recorded for this clone. As DNA, the CDR3 is TGCGCCAGCAGCTCCGGGACAGGGTCAGTTGAAGATACGCAGTATTTT. Its translation is CASSSGTGSVEDTQYF. The V and J genes are TRBV5-1 and TRBJ2-3; TRBD1 matches 9 bases. The CDR3 spans 16 residues. Trimming at V came to 3 bases and at J to 5 bases, leaving 10 bases not matched to a gene. Germline V gene sequence: CDR1 SGHRS, CDR2 YFSETQ.

The genes are TRBV28 and TRBJ2-1, with TRBD2 matching over 9 bases. The CDR3 sequence is 19 residues long. The germline V gene has CDR1 MDHEN and CDR2 SYDVKM. J lost 4 bases, V lost 3 bases, and 16 bases had no gene match. Here the CDR3 reads CASSFHLEGRSGRYNEQFF. The CDR3 DNA reads TGTGCCAGCAGTTTTCATTTAGAGGGGAGGAGCGGGAGGTACAATGAGCAGTTCTTC.

The V and J genes are TRBV7-9 and TRBJ2-1, with 12 bases lining up with TRBD2. CDR1 and CDR2 (germline): SEHNR, FQNEAQ (reference sequence). The CDR3 consists of 15 residues. J gave up 4 bases and V 4 bases, and 2 bases lay outside the gene matches. CDR3 in DNA: TGTGCCAGCAGCTGGGGACTAGCGGGTTACAATGAGCAGTTCTTC. Translating it yields CASSWGLAGYNEQFF.

J is TRBJ1-1 and V is TRBV14; the D is unclear. V dropped 0 bases and J dropped 1 base, with 6 bases sitting between them. This CDR3 spans 14 amino acids. The germline V gene has CDR1 SGHDN and CDR2 FVKESK. CDR3: CASSQEFRNTEAFF. CDR3 DNA: TGTGCCAGCAGCCAAGAATTCAGGAACACTGAAGCTTTCTTT. The variable domain in full, with the rest retrieved from reference TRBV14 and TRBJ1-1, is EAGVTQFPSHSVIEKGQTVTLRCDPISGHDNLYWYRRVMGKEIKFLLHFVKESKQDESGMPNNRFLAERTGGTYSTLKVQPAELEDSGVYFCASSQEFRNTEAFFGQGTRLTVV.

The CDR3 region has the DNA TGTGCTAGTGGTTTGCCCTTAGCGGGAGAGGGGAATGAGCAGTTCTTC. Amino acids: CASGLPLAGEGNEQFF. This chain uses TRBV12-5 with TRBJ2-1, with 9 bases lining up with TRBD2. The CDR3 consists of 16 residues. With V trimmed by 2 bases and J by 7 bases, 9 bases remained unmatched. Germline V CDR1 and CDR2: LGHNT, FRNRAP.

V and J are TRBV11-2 and TRBJ1-1; D uncertain. The CDR3 is 13 amino acids. Germline CDR1 and CDR2: SGHAT and FQNNGV. The V gene lost 3 bases and the J gene lost 0 bases, with 5 bases spanning the gap. CDR3 in amino acids: CASSFLVNTEAFF. In nucleotides, the CDR3 is TGTGCCAGCAGCTTCCTCGTGAACACTGAAGCTTTCTTT.

A single count supports this clone. The V call is TRBV28, the J call TRBJ1-1; 9 bases agree with TRBD1. Germline V lookup: CDR1 MDHEN, CDR2 SYDVKM. Germline trimming cut 6 bases from V and 3 bases from J; bases unmatched to any gene: 8. This CDR3 region has 15 residues. This chain's CDR3 is CASSYRRQGDTEAFF. In DNA form, the CDR3 reads TGTGCCAGCAGCTACCGCAGACAGGGGGACACTGAAGCTTTCTTT.

V is TRBV5-1 and J is TRBJ1-4; 9 bases align to TRBD1. Germline assignment: CDR1 SGHRS and CDR2 YFSETQ. The CDR3 loop spans 14 amino acids. J lost 8 bases, V lost 2 bases, and 4 bases had no gene match. The CDR3 reads CASSFRTGVEKLFF. CDR3 bases: TGCGCCAGCAGCTTCAGGACAGGGGTCGAAAAACTGTTTTTT. The variable domain in full, with the rest retrieved from reference TRBV5-1 and TRBJ1-4, is KAGVTQTPRYLIKTRGQQVTLSCSPISGHRSVSWYQQTPGQGLQFLFEYFSETQRNKGNFPGRFSGRQFSNSRSEMNVSTLELGDSALYLCASSFRTGVEKLFFGSGTQLSVL.

This clone appeared a single time. J is TRBJ2-5 and V is TRBV5-1; possibly TRBD1 for D (5 bases). This CDR3 contains 14 residues. Trimming shortened V by 3 bases and J by 5 bases, and 14 bases separated the two germline ends. Germline V lookup: CDR1 SGHRS, CDR2 YFSETQ. The CDR3 sequence is CASSSEGVGETQYF. CDR3 nucleotides: TGCGCCAGCAGCTCGGAAGGGGTGGGGGAGACCCAGTACTTC.

The chain combines TRBV28 with TRBJ2-5; 9 bases fit TRBD2. J lost 1 base, V lost 8 bases, and 14 bases had no gene match. The germline gives CDR1 MDHEN, CDR2 SYDVKM. This CDR3 has 17 residues. As DNA, the CDR3 is TGTGCCAGCTCTCCTTCCCCTCGACTAGCGGCCCAAGAGACCCAGTACTTC. As protein: CASSPSPRLAAQETQYF.

The chain links TRBV6-5 to TRBJ2-1, with D possibly being TRBD2 (6 bases). The V end lost 8 bases, the J end lost 8 bases, and 16 bases lay between the germline ends. The CDR3 spans 13 residues. CDR1 and CDR2 (germline): MNHEY, SVGAGI. For the CDR3, the DNA is TGTGCCAGCGGCTCAACGGGGGTTCATGAGCAGTTCTTC. Its translation is CASGSTGVHEQFF.

This sequence joins TRBV10-3 and TRBJ2-2, with 8 bases lining up with TRBD1. The CDR3 is made up of 15 amino acids. J gave up 6 bases and V 5 bases, and 8 bases lay outside the gene matches. Germline values: CDR1 ENHRY, CDR2 SYGVKD. This CDR3 reads CAISSQGALAGELFF. DNA of the CDR3: TGTGCCATCAGTTCTCAGGGGGCTCTGGCCGGGGAGCTGTTTTTT.

This chain links TRBV7-2 with TRBJ1-6; 11 bases are a match to TRBD1. Trimming at V came to 1 base and at J to 7 bases, leaving 3 bases not matched to a gene. From germline, CDR1 is SGHTA and CDR2 FQGNSA. This CDR3 spans 16 amino acids. The CDR3 DNA sequence: TGTGCCAGCAGCTTAGGGGACAGGGGGTTCAATTCACCCCTCCACTTT. It yields the protein CASSLGDRGFNSPLHF.

The V gene is TRBV6-1, the J gene TRBJ1-2; tentative D call: TRBD1 (6 bases). The CDR3 is 15 residues long. Between the trimmed V and J ends, which lost 2 bases and 4 bases, there was a span of 14 bases. Germline-derived CDR1 and CDR2 are MNHNS and SASEGT. CDR3 sequence: CASSEQAGASYGYTF. For the CDR3, the DNA is TGTGCCAGCAGTGAACAGGCAGGGGCGTCCTATGGCTACACCTTC.

The CDR3 region has the DNA TGTGCCAGCTCACCGACTAGCGGGAGCACAGATACGCAGTATTTT. Encoded protein: CASSPTSGSTDTQYF. This chain connects TRBV18 to TRBJ2-3; 10 bases align to TRBD2. The CDR3 is 15 amino acids. CDR1 is KGHSH and CDR2 is LQKENI in the germline V gene. V was clipped by 3 bases and J by 0 bases; unmatched bases: 0.

The rearrangement uses TRBV7-2 and TRBJ2-4; TRBD2 is a possible D gene (5 bases). The CDR3 totals 15 residues. Between the trimmed V and J ends, which lost 3 bases and 5 bases, there was a span of 14 bases. Looked up from germline, CDR1 is SGHTA and CDR2 is FQGNSA. The CDR3 spells CASSFFMGSENIQYF. The CDR3 nucleotides read TGTGCCAGCAGCTTTTTTATGGGGAGCGAAAACATTCAGTACTTC.

The rearrangement links TRBV28 to TRBJ1-1; a possible D gene is TRBD1 (5 bases). Germline V gene data show CDR1 as MDHEN and CDR2 as SYDVKM. The V gene lost 6 bases and the J gene lost 1 base, with 9 bases spanning the gap. The CDR3 sequence is 13 residues long. The CDR3 spells CASRLRGNTEAFF. DNA of the CDR3: TGTGCCAGCAGACTTAGGGGGAACACTGAAGCTTTCTTT.

The chain joins TRBV4-3 to TRBJ2-5; perhaps TRBD2 as D (6 bases). The ends were cut back, 4 bases at V and 2 bases at J, with 14 bases in the middle. The CDR3 sequence is 15 residues long. The V gene's germline CDR1 is LGHNA and CDR2 YSLEER. The CDR3 loop reads CASSPGTQKQETQYF. The CDR3 nucleotides are TGCGCCAGCAGCCCCGGGACTCAGAAACAAGAGACCCAGTACTTC.

The chain combines TRBV13 with TRBJ1-2, with 8 bases that match TRBD1. Germline trimming cut 4 bases from V and 4 bases from J; bases unmatched to any gene: 11. CDR3 length equals 16 residues. Germline V gives CDR1 PRHDT, CDR2 FYEKMQ (reference sequence). The CDR3 nucleotides read TGTGCCAGCAGCTCCGGGGGTGGGGACAGGACCTATGGCTACACCTTC. Translation gives CASSSGGGDRTYGYTF. Complete variable domain (other parts from reference TRBV13 and TRBJ1-2): AAGVIQSPRHLIKEKRETATLKCYPIPRHDTVYWYQQGPGQDPQFLISFYEKMQSDKGSIPDRFSAQQFSDYHSELNMSSLELGDSALYFCASSSGGGDRTYGYTFGSGTRLTVV.

The chain carries TRBV18 and TRBJ1-1; D not certain. Germline CDR1 and CDR2: KGHSH and LQKENI. Trimming took 1 base from V and 4 from J, leaving 10 bases between them. This CDR3 has 14 residues. The CDR3 sequence is CASSPRAAGTEAFF. The CDR3 DNA is TGTGCCAGCTCACCACGGGCAGCCGGCACTGAAGCTTTCTTT. The whole variable domain, remainder taken from reference TRBV18 and TRBJ1-1, is NAGVMQNPRHLVRRRGQEARLRCSPMKGHSHVYWYRQLPEEGLKFMVYLQKENIIDESGMPKERFSAEFPKEGPSILRIQQVVRGDSAAYFCASSPRAAGTEAFFGQGTRLTVV.

The count of this clone is one. This chain joins TRBV13 and TRBJ2-1; D not resolved. This CDR3 has 15 residues. Per the germline V gene, CDR1 is PRHDT and CDR2 is FYEKMQ (reference sequence). V was pared by 2 bases and J by 0 bases, with 8 bases between. CDR3 sequence reads: CASSLHRSSYNEQFF. CDR3 nucleotide sequence: TGTGCCAGCAGCTTACATCGGAGCTCCTACAATGAGCAGTTCTTC.

This chain connects TRBV9 to TRBJ1-1; weak D call: TRBD1 (6 bases). The CDR3 runs to 13 residues. V was cut by 0 bases and J by 5 bases, with 8 bases left in between. Germline assignment: CDR1 SGDLS and CDR2 YYNGEE. CDR3 amino acids: CASSVDRETEAFF. CDR3 sequence (DNA): TGTGCCAGCAGCGTAGACAGGGAGACTGAAGCTTTCTTT.

This chain connects TRBV7-9 to TRBJ1-3, with a tentative D call TRBD1 (5 bases). This CDR3 region has 15 residues. CDR1 is SEHNR, CDR2 FQNEAQ, per germline (reference sequence). V was clipped by 1 base and J by 2 bases, with 9 bases between them. This chain's CDR3 is CASSLDRSPGNTIYF. The CDR3 region has the DNA TGTGCCAGCAGCTTAGACAGGTCGCCTGGAAACACCATATATTTT.

The chain combines TRBV25-1 with TRBJ2-3; D remains ambiguous. The CDR3 is 15 residues long. Per the germline V gene, CDR1 is MGHDK and CDR2 is SYGVNS. Trimming cost V 1 base and J 4 bases, with 12 bases left between them. The CDR3 region is CASSESRLVADTQYF. CDR3 bases: TGTGCCAGCAGTGAATCTAGGCTAGTAGCAGATACGCAGTATTTT.

The rearrangement links TRBV28 to TRBJ2-7; D perhaps matches TRBD2 (6 bases). Germline CDR1 is MDHEN and CDR2 is SYDVKM. With 1 base removed from V and 2 bases from J, the gap between germline ends came to 12 bases. The CDR3 contains 15 residues. The CDR3 DNA reads TGTGCCAGCAGTTTATCCGGGAGCGGAACCTACGAGCAGTACTTC. Amino acids: CASSLSGSGTYEQYF.

V is TRBV25-1 and J is TRBJ2-7, with D perhaps matching TRBD1 (5 bases). The germline CDR1 and CDR2 sequences are MGHDK and SYGVNS. V was pared by 2 bases and J by 3 bases, with 8 bases between. The CDR3 covers 13 residues. CDR3 DNA: TGTGCCAGCAGTGAAGTAGGACACTACGAGCAGTACTTC. Translating gives CASSEVGHYEQYF.

The chain employs TRBV6-4 and TRBJ2-1, with 8 bases that match TRBD2. Germline values: CDR1 MRHNA, CDR2 SNTAGT. The CDR3 totals 16 residues. V dropped 4 bases and J dropped 1; count of bases not matched to a gene: 6. DNA of the CDR3: TGTGCCAGCAGTGCCAGCGGGAGTAGGTCCTACAATGAGCAGTTCTTC. It specifies CASSASGSRSYNEQFF.

This chain uses TRBV18 with TRBJ2-6, with D perhaps TRBD2 (5 bases). V shed 3 bases and J shed 1 base, with 7 bases lying between them. Germline V CDR1 and CDR2: KGHSH, LQKENI. The CDR3 consists of 15 residues. The CDR3 DNA reads as TGTGCCAGCTCACCGACGGGGTCTGGGGCCAACGTCCTGACTTTC. Translated: CASSPTGSGANVLTF.